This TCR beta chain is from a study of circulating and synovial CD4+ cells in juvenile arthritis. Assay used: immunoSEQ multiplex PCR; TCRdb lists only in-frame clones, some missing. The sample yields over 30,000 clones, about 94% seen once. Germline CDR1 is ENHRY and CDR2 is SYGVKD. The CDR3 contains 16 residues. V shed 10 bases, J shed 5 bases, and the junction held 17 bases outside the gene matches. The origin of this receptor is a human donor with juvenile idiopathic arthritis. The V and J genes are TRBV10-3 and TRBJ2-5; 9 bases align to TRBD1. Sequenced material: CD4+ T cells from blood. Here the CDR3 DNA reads TGTGCCAGTCGCTCCGAGAGACAGGGGGTAGGGGAGACCCAGTACTTC. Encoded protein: CASRSERQGVGETQYF.